The T cell receptor beta chain described here comes from a study of T cell changes during pregnancy in multiple sclerosis. The data were produced by immunoSEQ multiplex PCR, yet TCRdb's version contains in-frame clones alone and is incomplete. The table shows fewer than 45,000 clones, with 94% occurring only once. CDR3 length equals 15 residues. Germline V gene sequence: CDR1 MNHEY, CDR2 SMNVEV (reference sequence). V was clipped by 5 bases and J by 0 bases; unmatched bases: 5. The source of this sequence is a female donor with multiple sclerosis, enrolled in a pregnancy study. V usage is TRBV27 and J usage is TRBJ2-3; 7 bases line up with TRBD1. The sample here was CD8+ T cells from peripheral blood mononuclear cells, taken in the third trimester of pregnancy. In nucleotides, the CDR3 is TGTGCCAGCAGTCCCCGGGACAGAAGCACAGATACGCAGTATTTT. Translating it yields CASSPRDRSTDTQYF.